This T cell receptor beta chain was sequenced during a study of blood T cell repertoires in COVID-19. Study as a whole: The study drew acute and convalescent COVID-19 samples from the United States, Italy and Spain. Sources were T cells, B-cell-depleted T cells, or PBMCs; the material itself was cDNA or gDNA.

As handled by the study authors: From reference gene primer amplification, estimates of nucleated cell counts were derived. This table comes from immunoSEQ multiplex PCR, and its TCRdb copy is limited to in-frame clones, with some not included. V and J calls and clone size are copied from that table; D and trimming were computed from the DNA. The sample lists about 120,000 clones, roughly 89% seen once, with about 4.5% in the top ten. The germline V gene encodes CDR1 MNHNS and CDR2 SASEGT. Trimming left V 2 bases short and J 6 bases short, with 13 bases between. The CDR3 runs to 15 residues. Source material: peripheral blood. The receptor was isolated from a man between 35 and 55 years old with acute or convalescent COVID-19. The genes are TRBV6-1 and TRBJ2-2, with D maybe TRBD2 (5 bases). CDR3 coding DNA: TGTGCCAGCAGTGAACGGGGAATTGGGCCCGGGGAGCTGTTTTTT. Translated, it gives CASSERGIGPGELFF.